The clone carrying this T cell receptor beta chain was seen only a few times. TCRdb's copy holds only in-frame clones and misses some; the assay was immunoSEQ multiplex PCR. The sample consists of fewer than 500,000 clones, 80% to 95% of them appearing once. These data come from a study of Ad26.COV2.S vaccination and SARS-CoV-2 variants. The ends were cut back, 6 bases at V and 2 bases at J, with 10 bases in the middle. The V gene's germline CDR1 is LNHDA and CDR2 SQIVND (reference sequence). The CDR3 consists of 14 residues. As for treatment: 19 received Ad26.COV2.S at low or high dose, single or two shots; about 5 received placebo; per-sample allocation not given. On day 63 after the first injection, vaccine and placebo recipients gave samples.

The clonotype originates from a person between 18 and 60 years old who received the Ad26.COV2.S COVID-19 vaccine or a placebo. The material sequenced was peripheral blood, taken in a trial of Ad26.COV2.S vaccine versus placebo. V gene TRBV19 combines with J gene TRBJ1-4; D remains unclear. The CDR3 region is CASSQPGTNEKLFF. The DNA of the CDR3 is TGTGCCAGTAGCCAACCTGGGACTAATGAAAAACTGTTTTTT.